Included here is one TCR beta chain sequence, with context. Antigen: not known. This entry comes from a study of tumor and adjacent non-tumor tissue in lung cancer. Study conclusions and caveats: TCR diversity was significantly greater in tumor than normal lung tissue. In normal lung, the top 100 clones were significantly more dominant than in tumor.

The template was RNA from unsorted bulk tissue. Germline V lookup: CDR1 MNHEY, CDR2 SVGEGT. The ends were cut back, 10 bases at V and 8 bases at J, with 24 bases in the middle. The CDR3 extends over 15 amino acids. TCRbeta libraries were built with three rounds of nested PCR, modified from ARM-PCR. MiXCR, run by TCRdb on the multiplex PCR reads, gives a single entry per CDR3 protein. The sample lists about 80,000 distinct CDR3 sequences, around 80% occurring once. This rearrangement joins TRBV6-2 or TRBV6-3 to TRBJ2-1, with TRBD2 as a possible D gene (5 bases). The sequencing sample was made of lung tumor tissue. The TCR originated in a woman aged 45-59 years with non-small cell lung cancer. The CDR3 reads CATRSRLTEAHEQFF. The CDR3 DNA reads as TGTGCCACCAGATCCCGCCTGACGGAGGCGCATGAGCAGTTCTTC.